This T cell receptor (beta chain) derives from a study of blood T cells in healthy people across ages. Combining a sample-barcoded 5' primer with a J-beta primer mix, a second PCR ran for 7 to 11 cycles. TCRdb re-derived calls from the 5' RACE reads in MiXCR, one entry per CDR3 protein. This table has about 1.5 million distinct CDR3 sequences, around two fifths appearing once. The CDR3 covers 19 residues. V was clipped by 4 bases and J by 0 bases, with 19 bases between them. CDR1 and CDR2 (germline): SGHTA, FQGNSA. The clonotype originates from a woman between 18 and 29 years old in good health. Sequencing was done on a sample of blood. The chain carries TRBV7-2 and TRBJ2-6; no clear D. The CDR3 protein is CASSSNRVSWDSGANVLTF. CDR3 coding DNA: TGTGCCAGCAGCTCGAATCGGGTCAGTTGGGACTCTGGGGCCAACGTCCTGACTTTC.